A selection of T cell receptor beta chains follows, all from one sample in a study of radiation and T cells in renal cell carcinoma. Here immunoSEQ multiplex PCR was the method, and the copy in TCRdb shows in-frame clones only, minus some. Of some 140,000 clones listed, approximately 90% are singletons. This specimen consisted of blood, obtained from a patient whose treatment included radiotherapy and nephrectomy. These TCRs come from a woman in her fifties or sixties with renal cell carcinoma. Both conserved end residues are part of each CDR3. D genes are given only for firm matches. Some rows mark clone size as missing; the rest say once, few, many or name a class of expanded clone.

NA,TRBV5-1,14,few,TRBJ2-7,CASSEQANSYEQYF,TGCGCCAGCAGCGAACAGGCGAACTCCTACGAGCAGTACTTC
NA,TRBV7-8,13,NA,TRBJ1-6,CASRGGGYSPLHF,TGTGCCAGCAGGGGCGGGGGGTATTCACCCCTCCACTTT
NA,TRBV9,14,few,TRBJ2-2,CASSTPGDTGELFF,TGTGCCAGCAGCACACCCGGGGACACCGGGGAGCTGTTTTTT
NA,TRBV5-6,14,NA,TRBJ1-1,CASSRFRAYNEAFF,TGTGCCAGCAGCCGATTCCGGGCTTATAATGAAGCTTTCTTT
NA,TRBV19,14,NA,TRBJ1-2,CASSSARPGYGYTF,TGTGCCAGTAGTAGCGCCCGGCCCGGGTATGGCTACACCTTC
NA,TRBV18,14,NA,TRBJ1-2,CASSPAGRNHGYTF,TGTGCCAGCTCACCTGCAGGTCGGAACCATGGCTACACCTTC
NA,TRBV29-1,13,NA,TRBJ2-7,CSVIGGPWDEQYF,TGCAGCGTCATCGGCGGGCCCTGGGACGAGCAGTACTTC
NA,TRBV5-1,14,few,TRBJ1-2,CASRQTQRGGGYTF,TGCGCCAGCAGACAAACACAAAGGGGAGGCGGCTACACCTTC
NA,TRBV19,14,NA,TRBJ1-2,CASSGGLGNYGYTF,TGTGCCAGTAGTGGGGGGCTTGGGAACTATGGCTACACCTTC
NA,TRBV7-9,16,NA,TRBJ1-2,CASSPKGGQGLYGYTF,TGTGCCAGCAGCCCCAAGGGGGGGCAGGGGTTGTATGGCTACACCTTC
NA,TRBV6-1,13,NA,TRBJ1-2,CATSGSGFPGYTF,TGTGCCACTTCCGGTTCAGGGTTTCCTGGCTACACCTTC
TRBD2,TRBV2,15,NA,TRBJ2-7,CASTPSRGGSSEQYF,TGTGCCAGCACACCCTCCCGCGGGGGGTCTAGCGAGCAGTACTTC
TRBD1,TRBV7-2,12,NA,TRBJ1-2,CASSLRGLGYTF,TGTGCCAGCAGCTTAAGGGGGCTTGGCTACACCTTC
NA,TRBV2,14,NA,TRBJ2-2,CASTLSGVTGELFF,TGTGCCAGCACCCTTTCAGGGGTCACCGGGGAGCTGTTTTTT
TRBD1,TRBV2,14,once,TRBJ2-3,CASNRDRAVDTQYF,TGTGCCAGCAATCGGGACAGGGCGGTGGATACGCAGTATTTT
NA,TRBV6-1,13,NA,TRBJ1-6,CASSETASSPLHF,TGTGCCAGCAGTGAAACTGCGAGTTCACCCCTCCACTTT
TRBD1,TRBV6-5,15,NA,TRBJ1-1,CASSTYRDSNTEAFF,TGTGCCAGCAGTACTTACCGGGACAGTAACACTGAAGCTTTCTTT
NA,TRBV19,14,NA,TRBJ2-1,CASKEAGARNEQFF,TGTGCCAGTAAGGAGGCGGGGGCTCGGAATGAGCAGTTCTTC
NA,TRBV6-1,13,NA,TRBJ1-5,CASSESFRQRRRF,TGTGCCAGCAGTGAATCCTTTCGTCAGCGACGTCGTTTT
NA,TRBV6-5,12,NA,TRBJ1-6,CASEPPRGPLHF,TGTGCCAGCGAACCACCCCGTGGACCCCTCCACTTT
NA,TRBV7-2,13,NA,TRBJ1-5,CASSSTGHQPQHF,TGTGCCAGCAGCTCTACAGGGCATCAGCCCCAGCATTTT
TRBD1,TRBV30,13,NA,TRBJ1-2,CAWMRDRGYGYTF,TGTGCCTGGATGCGGGACAGGGGGTATGGCTACACCTTC
NA,TRBV2,15,NA,TRBJ1-3,CASSEGVLSGNTIYF,TGTGCCAGCAGTGAAGGGGTCCTCTCTGGAAACACCATATATTTT
TRBD1,TRBV4-2,17,NA,TRBJ2-2,CASSQEPGTANTGELFF,TGTGCCAGCAGCCAAGAGCCCGGGACAGCGAACACCGGGGAGCTGTTTTTT
NA,TRBV5-5,14,NA,TRBJ2-5,CASSLEGGLETQYF,TGTGCCAGCAGCTTGGAAGGGGGTCTGGAGACCCAGTACTTC
TRBD1,TRBV18,15,once,TRBJ1-1,CASSPLQGENTEAFF,TGTGCCAGCTCACCACTTCAGGGGGAGAACACTGAAGCTTTCTTT
TRBD2,TRBV6-6,15,NA,TRBJ2-1,CASSPGTSANNEQFF,TGTGCCAGCAGCCCGGGGACTAGCGCTAACAATGAGCAGTTCTTC
TRBD2,TRBV4-2,14,NA,TRBJ2-7,CASSPSGAPGEQYF,TGTGCCAGCAGCCCTAGCGGGGCCCCCGGCGAGCAGTACTTC
TRBD1,TRBV14,15,NA,TRBJ2-7,CASSHGRTGTHEQYF,TGTGCCAGCAGCCACGGCAGGACAGGGACCCACGAGCAGTACTTC
TRBD1,TRBV7-8,16,NA,TRBJ1-6,CASSKNRDRDNSPLHF,TGTGCCAGCAGCAAAAACCGGGACAGGGATAATTCACCCCTCCACTTT
NA,TRBV19,13,NA,TRBJ1-2,CASSMRQLDGYTF,TGTGCCAGTAGTATGCGGCAGCTGGATGGCTACACCTTC
NA,TRBV5-1,15,NA,TRBJ1-6,CASSLDSGYNSPLHF,TGCGCCAGCAGCCTCGACAGTGGCTATAATTCACCCCTCCACTTT
NA,TRBV28,12,NA,TRBJ2-6,CATYSGANVLTF,TGTGCCACTTATTCTGGGGCCAACGTCCTGACTTTT
NA,TRBV20-1,11,NA,TRBJ1-3,CSANSGNTIYF,TGCAGTGCTAACTCTGGAAACACCATATATTTT
NA,TRBV7-9,15,few,TRBJ2-7,CASSLNPGTSREQYF,TGTGCCAGCAGCTTGAATCCGGGAACCTCCCGCGAGCAGTACTTC
NA,TRBV9,16,NA,TRBJ2-6,CASSGFAGVGANVLTF,TGTGCCAGCAGCGGGTTTGCTGGGGTCGGGGCCAACGTCCTGACTTTC
NA,TRBV7-2,13,NA,TRBJ1-2,CASSLIAGEGYTF,TGTGCCAGCAGCTTAATCGCAGGGGAGGGCTACACCTTC
NA,TRBV2,12,NA,TRBJ1-2,CASSESGVGYTF,TGTGCCAGCAGTGAGTCAGGGGTCGGCTACACCTTC
TRBD1,TRBV6-1,15,NA,TRBJ2-3,CASTSDRGVRDTQYF,TGTGCCAGCACGAGCGACAGGGGGGTTCGAGATACGCAGTATTTT
TRBD1,TRBV19,15,NA,TRBJ2-5,CATHSGTGDQETQYF,TGTGCCACCCACTCAGGGACAGGGGACCAAGAGACCCAGTACTTC
NA,TRBV7-9,11,NA,TRBJ2-2,CASSLGPELFF,TGTGCCAGCAGCTTGGGGCCGGAGCTGTTTTTT
NA,TRBV29-1,14,NA,TRBJ1-2,CSVALRTRNYGYTF,TGCAGCGTTGCCTTGCGAACCAGAAACTATGGCTACACCTTC
NA,TRBV18,15,NA,TRBJ2-1,CASSPTRGGLNEQFF,TGTGCCAGCTCCCCTACAAGGGGGGGCCTCAATGAGCAGTTCTTC
NA,TRBV5-1,16,NA,TRBJ2-2,CASSSAGGQGTGELFF,TGCGCCAGCAGCTCCGCCGGGGGGCAGGGCACCGGGGAGCTGTTTTTT
NA,TRBV7-3,14,few,TRBJ1-1,CASSLRAGNTEAFF,TGTGCCAGCAGCCTACGGGCGGGGAACACTGAAGCTTTCTTT
NA,TRBV5-1,15,NA,TRBJ1-4,CASSLVGRHNEKLFF,TGCGCCAGCAGCTTGGTCGGCAGGCATAATGAAAAACTGTTTTTT
NA,TRBV6-5,10,NA,TRBJ1-2,CASSGQGYTF,TGTGCCAGCAGTGGACAGGGCTACACCTTC
NA,TRBV7-2,14,NA,TRBJ1-5,CASSSSGGNQPQHF,TGTGCCAGCAGCTCATCAGGAGGCAATCAGCCCCAGCATTTT
NA,TRBV19,13,NA,TRBJ2-7,CATRAGAVYEQYF,TGTGCCACCCGAGCAGGGGCAGTCTACGAGCAGTACTTC
NA,TRBV25-1,14,NA,TRBJ2-1,CAPRVPSSYNEQFF,TGTGCCCCCCGGGTGCCAAGCTCCTACAATGAGCAGTTCTTC